Each of the 17 T cell receptor beta chains below was sequenced from the same sample in a study of cytomegalovirus exposure and HLA in healthy donors. PCR was performed using 60 Vbeta and 13 Jbeta primers. Assay: immunoSEQ multiplex PCR; the TCRdb copy retains only in-frame clones and omits some. The table includes about 200,000 clones, around four fifths detected once. Sequenced: PBMCs. Source of these receptors: a man in his fifties or sixties in good health and CMV-seronegative.

V usage is TRBV5-4 and J usage is TRBJ2-3, with 11 positions matching TRBD2. The ends lost 5 bases at V and 0 bases at J; junction bases unmatched: 5. There are 16 residues in the CDR3. Germline CDR1 reads SGHNT; CDR2 reads YYREEE (reference sequence). The CDR3 sequence is CASRLAGVRSTDTQYF. The CDR3 nucleotides are TGTGCCAGCAGACTAGCGGGAGTCCGCAGCACAGATACGCAGTATTTT.

This clone has just one count. The CDR3 region has the DNA TGCAGCGCTACCAGCAGGTCAGGCGGGTACGAGCAGTACTTC. Residues: CSATSRSGGYEQYF. The chain joins TRBV29-1 to TRBJ2-7; maybe TRBD2 (5 bases). The V end lost 7 bases, the J end lost 4 bases, and 20 bases lay between the germline ends. The CDR3 covers 14 residues. Germline loops: CDR1 SQVTM, CDR2 ANQGSEA.

The gene calls are TRBV27 and TRBJ2-1; 10 positions agree with TRBD2. V dropped 3 bases and J dropped 0; count of bases not matched to a gene: 11. Germline lookup yields CDR1 MNHEY and CDR2 SMNVEV (reference sequence). CDR3 length: 19 amino acids. CDR3 DNA: TGTGCCAGCAGTTTTAGCGGGAGGTTGGGGATAAGCTCCTACAATGAGCAGTTCTTC. Translated, it gives CASSFSGRLGISSYNEQFF.

This clone is classed as medium-sized (0.01 to 0.1%). The chain carries TRBV6-6 and TRBJ2-5; D uncertain. Germline V gene lookup returns CDR1 MNHNY and CDR2 SVGAGI (reference sequence). This CDR3 region has 14 residues. V was trimmed by 0 bases and J by 5 bases, leaving 10 bases between them. The CDR3 sequence: CASSYSPEAETQYF. The CDR3 DNA reads TGTGCCAGCAGTTACTCCCCCGAGGCCGAGACCCAGTACTTC.

This clone appeared a few times. This sequence joins TRBV4-2 and TRBJ1-5; 8 nucleotides agree with TRBD1. This CDR3 spans 16 amino acids. Germline V gene sequence: CDR1 LGHNA, CDR2 YNFKEQ. Trimming cost V 4 bases and J 7 bases; bases outside gene matches: 12. CDR3 residues: CASSPTQGQVSQPQHF. The CDR3, as DNA: TGTGCCAGCAGCCCGACACAGGGACAGGTGAGCCAGCCCCAGCATTTT.

V and J are TRBV6-5 and TRBJ1-2, with a tentative D call TRBD1 (5 bases). CDR1 is MNHEY and CDR2 is SVGAGI in the germline V gene. The CDR3 length is 13 residues. V gave up 7 bases and J gave up 4 bases, with 13 bases separating them. The CDR3 sequence: CASIGGLGYGYTF. As DNA, the CDR3 is TGTGCCAGCATCGGGGGGTTAGGCTATGGCTACACCTTC.

The chain links TRBV10-3 to TRBJ1-2, with 10 bases aligning to TRBD1. CDR1 is ENHRY and CDR2 is SYGVKD in the germline V gene. The CDR3 has 14 amino acids. V trimming: 6 bases; J trimming: 7 bases; junction bases outside the gene matches: 8. The CDR3 protein is CAISPSGQGTGYTF. DNA of the CDR3: TGTGCCATCAGCCCCTCGGGACAGGGGACTGGCTACACCTTC.

The gene calls are TRBV19 and TRBJ2-3; 11 bases map to TRBD2. CDR1 is LNHDA, CDR2 SQIVND, per germline (reference sequence). Losses at the gene ends were 9 bases for V and 4 bases for J; bases not matched to a gene: 6. The CDR3 consists of 14 residues. CDR3 residues: CASRLAGKSDTQYF. CDR3 in DNA: TGTGCCAGCCGACTAGCGGGAAAGTCAGATACGCAGTATTTT.

This clone was seen only a few times. A junction boundary mismatches the germline segment, possibly from a read error. This chain joins TRBV7-7 and TRBJ1-3; D uncertain. Germline loops: CDR1 SSHAT, CDR2 FNYEAQ (reference sequence). There are 13 residues in the CDR3. CDR3 nucleotides: TGTGCTAGCAGCCCCTCAGGCGTAAACACCATATATTTT. As protein: CASSPSGVNTIYF. The whole variable domain, remainder taken from reference TRBV7-7 and TRBJ1-3, is GAGVSQSPRYKVTKRGQDVTLRCDPISSHATLYWYQQALGQGPEFLTYFNYEAQPDKSGLPSDRFSAERPEGSISTLTIQRTEQRDSAMYRCASSPSGVNTIYFGEGSWLTVV.

The V gene is TRBV25-1, the J gene TRBJ1-5, with D maybe TRBD1 (6 bases). From germline, CDR1 is MGHDK and CDR2 SYGVNS. Trimming cost V 3 bases and J 2 bases, with 14 bases left between them. This CDR3 comprises 16 residues. DNA of the CDR3: TGTGCCAGCAGTGATTCGGCAGGGGTGGGCAATCAGCCCCAGCATTTT. Translated: CASSDSAGVGNQPQHF.

The gene calls are TRBV6-5 and TRBJ2-1, with D possibly being TRBD2 (5 bases). Germline CDR1 and CDR2: MNHEY and SVGAGI. V gave up 7 bases and J gave up 0 bases, with 7 bases separating them. The CDR3 spans 13 residues. As DNA, the CDR3 is TGTGCCAGCATGAGGGCCTCCTACAATGAGCAGTTCTTC. This sequence encodes CASMRASYNEQFF.

The V and J genes are TRBV6-1 and TRBJ2-1; TRBD1 is a possible D gene (5 bases). CDR1 is MNHNS and CDR2 is SASEGT in the germline V gene. The V and J ends lost 4 bases and 0 bases respectively, with 16 bases between them. The CDR3 is made up of 17 amino acids. The CDR3 here is CASSVPLTASSYNEQFF. CDR3 sequence (DNA): TGTGCCAGCAGTGTTCCCTTGACAGCTAGCTCCTACAATGAGCAGTTCTTC.

This clone showed up just a few times. The V gene is TRBV14, the J gene TRBJ2-5; 10 bases agree with TRBD2. This CDR3 is built from 17 residues. Germline V lookup: CDR1 SGHDN, CDR2 FVKESK. V was clipped by 2 bases and J by 8 bases; unmatched bases: 14. The CDR3 region has the DNA TGTGCCAGCAGCCAACTCTTAGCGGGAGGATTCCAATTCACCCAGTACTTC. Translated, it gives CASSQLLAGGFQFTQYF.

The rearrangement links TRBV6-1 to TRBJ2-1; 10 bases line up with TRBD1. V lost 5 bases to trimming and J lost 5 bases; unmatched junction nucleotides: 6. The CDR3 totals 15 residues. Germline CDR1 MNHNS, CDR2 SASEGT. In DNA form, the CDR3 reads TGTGCCAGCAGTAGACAGGGGGCGATTAACAATGAGCAGTTCTTC. This codes for CASSRQGAINNEQFF.

This clone was detected only once. This sequence joins TRBV10-3 and TRBJ2-1; 8 nucleotides align to TRBD1. The V gene end was trimmed by 0 bases and the J gene end by 8 bases; junction bases not matched to a gene: 6. Germline CDR1 and CDR2: ENHRY and SYGVKD. This CDR3 region has 15 residues. CDR3 in DNA: TGTGCCATCAGTGAGTCTACAGGGGGTATCCATGAGCAGTTCTTC. This codes for CAISESTGGIHEQFF.

The rearrangement links TRBV28 to TRBJ2-7; D perhaps matches TRBD1 (6 bases). The V end was cut by 4 bases, the J end by 0 bases, with 10 bases between. The CDR3 runs 14 residues. The V gene's germline CDR1 is MDHEN and CDR2 SYDVKM. The CDR3 region is CASSSGQSSYEQYF. The DNA of the CDR3 is TGTGCCAGCAGTTCTGGACAGAGCTCCTACGAGCAGTACTTC.

The chain recombines TRBV9 with TRBJ2-1; 11 nucleotides agree with TRBD2. The CDR3 extends over 16 amino acids. CDR1 is SGDLS and CDR2 is YYNGEE in the germline V gene. V dropped 4 bases and J dropped 1; count of bases not matched to a gene: 4. The CDR3, as DNA: TGTGCCAGCAGCCCGCCTAGCGGGAGGTCCTACAATGAGCAGTTCTTC. Protein product: CASSPPSGRSYNEQFF.